A single sample gave rise to the 8 T cell receptor beta chains below, sequenced in a study of tumor and adjacent non-tumor tissue in lung cancer. A modified ARM-PCR protocol with three rounds of nested PCR amplified TCRbeta. TCRdb re-called the multiplex PCR reads with MiXCR, one entry per CDR3 protein. The sample holds roughly 67,000 distinct CDR3 sequences, around 76% seen once. This sample's RNA came from whole unsorted tissue. Distant lung tissue was collected more than 3 cm away from the tumor edge. The specimen was distant non-tumor lung tissue. These receptors came from a man aged 60 to 69 with non-small cell lung cancer.

Points on this clonotype: Sequence at one end of the junction differs from germline and may be a read error. The chain has TRBV6-5 and TRBJ2-4; TRBD1 might be the D (6 bases). The CDR3 is 14 amino acids. The V gene's germline CDR1 is MNHEY and CDR2 SVGAGI. The CDR3 sequence is CASNYSGRGNIQYF. In DNA, the CDR3 is TGCGCCAGCAATTACTCAGGCAGGGGAAACATTCAGTACTTC.

To note about this clonotype: As the CDR3 is not closed by the conserved phenylalanine or tryptophan, this likely results from a read error. The chain has TRBV4-1 and TRBJ1-2; D not certain. Per germline, CDR1 MGHRA and CDR2 YSYEKL. CDR3 length: 17 amino acids. Trimming took off 7 bases at V and 3 bases at J, with 24 bases between the two ends. This chain's CDR3 is CASTSSSVGGIDYGYTY. The CDR3 DNA is TGCGCCAGCACATCCTCATCCGTGGGAGGGATAGACTATGGCTACACCTAC.

As regards this clonotype: At one boundary the junction diverges from the germline segment, which might be a read error. This chain's CDR3 is CACSHGLAWYNEEFF. The CDR3 DNA reads TGTGCCTGCAGCCACGGACTAGCTTGGTACAATGAGGAGTTCTTC. The chain employs TRBV14 and TRBJ2-1, with 8 positions matching TRBD2. The CDR3 has 15 residues. Germline CDR1 SGHDN, CDR2 FVKESK.

Concerning this clonotype: At one boundary the junction diverges from the germline segment, which might be a read error. This rearrangement joins TRBV7-8 to TRBJ2-2; D remains ambiguous. Germline CDR1 reads SGHVS; CDR2 reads FQNEAQ. The CDR3 runs 13 residues. CDR3 bases: TGTACCAGCAGCGTCAAGAACACCAGGGAGCTGTTTTTT. Translating it yields CTSSVKNTRELFF.

This clonotype came up a few times. An end of the junction does not agree with germline; a read error may underlie this. This sequence joins TRBV10-3 and TRBJ2-7; D is undetermined. This CDR3 is built from 11 residues. The germline gives CDR1 ENHRY, CDR2 SYGVKD. In nucleotides, the CDR3 is TGTGCCAGCAGTGAGAACTACGAGCAGTACTTC. It specifies CASSENYEQYF.

Concerning this clonotype itself: Compared with germline, one end of the junction differs, possibly owing to a read error. The genes are TRBV20-1 and TRBJ2-1, with D perhaps being TRBD1 or TRBD2 (5 bases each). CDR3 length: 14 residues. Looked up from germline, CDR1 is DFQATT and CDR2 is SNEGSKA (reference sequence). In DNA form, the CDR3 reads TGCAGTACTAGTGAACCGGGGCCCTACAATGAGCAGTTCTTC. Amino acid sequence: CSTSEPGPYNEQFF.

On this clonotype: An end of the junction differs from the germline gene, which may be a read error. The chain has TRBV11-2 and TRBJ2-7; D gene uncertain. The germline gives CDR1 SGHAT, CDR2 FQNNGV. The CDR3 is made up of 14 amino acids. CDR3 nucleotides: TGTGCCAACAGCCTGACGAACACTGCCTACGAGCAGTACTTC. The encoded protein is CANSLTNTAYEQYF.

Turning to this clonotype: A read error may account for a junction end that differs from germline. V and J are TRBV6-5 and TRBJ1-1; D not resolved. Germline CDR1 MNHEY, CDR2 SVGAGI. This CDR3 is 15 amino acids long. Here the CDR3 DNA reads TGTATCAACAGTTACGGCGGTCAGGTGTCCACTGAAGCTTCCTTT. Translated, it gives CINSYGGQVSTEASF.